The rows below give T cell receptor beta chains drawn from one sample of a study of PD-1 blockade in classical Hodgkin lymphoma. Produced via immunoSEQ multiplex PCR; TCRdb's table is partial and in-frame only. Here the sample spans about 90,000 clones, 83% being singletons. The input for sequencing was peripheral blood mononuclear cells (PBMCs), taken before the fourth cycle of nivolumab. These receptors all come from a human donor with classical Hodgkin lymphoma. Each CDR3 is given with its conserved first and last residue. Each record gives: V gene, J gene, D gene, clone size, CDR3 protein, CDR3 DNA. The D gene is left open where the match is weak. Rows give clone size only sometimes, using once, few, many, or a class for an expanded clone.

V: TRBV11-3
J: TRBJ1-1
D: TRBD1
size: NA
CDR3: CASSLPGQPSAFF
DNA: TGTGCCAGCAGCTTACCGGGACAGCCTTCGGCTTTCTTT

V: TRBV5-1
J: TRBJ2-5
D: TRBD1
size: NA
CDR3: CASSFQGQQETQYF
DNA: TGCGCCAGCAGCTTCCAGGGACAGCAAGAGACCCAGTACTTC

V: TRBV29-1
J: TRBJ2-2
D: TRBD2
size: once
CDR3: CSVAAGVGTGELFF
DNA: TGCAGCGTTGCGGCGGGAGTAGGGACCGGGGAGCTGTTTTTT

V: TRBV7-2
J: TRBJ2-1
D: TRBD2
size: NA
CDR3: CASSLTSRPYNEQFF
DNA: TGTGCCAGCAGCCTGACTAGCAGACCCTACAATGAGCAGTTCTTC

V: TRBV2
J: TRBJ1-5
D: NA
size: NA
CDR3: CASTRGGTNNQPQHF
DNA: TGTGCCAGCACGAGGGGGGGCACGAACAATCAGCCCCAGCATTTT

V: TRBV7-2
J: TRBJ2-7
D: TRBD2
size: NA
CDR3: CASSISGSSYEQYF
DNA: TGTGCCAGCAGCATTAGCGGGAGCTCCTACGAGCAGTACTTC

V: TRBV4-1
J: TRBJ2-7
D: NA
size: NA
CDR3: CASSQVFTRSTYEQYF
DNA: TGCGCCAGCAGCCAAGTGTTTACACGCAGTACCTACGAGCAGTACTTC

V: TRBV11-2
J: TRBJ2-7
D: NA
size: NA
CDR3: CASSLETGHEQYF
DNA: TGTGCCAGCAGCTTAGAGACGGGCCACGAGCAGTACTTC

V: TRBV6-5
J: TRBJ1-4
D: NA
size: NA
CDR3: CASRVDSANEKLFF
DNA: TGTGCCAGCAGGGTCGACAGCGCTAATGAAAAACTGTTTTTT

V: TRBV7-6
J: TRBJ1-2
D: NA
size: NA
CDR3: CASSPTKVGGWADYGYTF
DNA: TGTGCCAGCAGCCCAACCAAGGTGGGGGGATGGGCGGACTATGGCTACACCTTC

V: TRBV7-2
J: TRBJ2-3
D: TRBD2
size: NA
CDR3: CASSLRSLAEVDTQYF
DNA: TGTGCCAGCAGCTTAAGATCCCTAGCGGAGGTGGATACGCAGTATTTT

V: TRBV7-2
J: TRBJ2-3
D: NA
size: NA
CDR3: CASSYQGADTQYF
DNA: TGTGCCAGCAGCTACCAAGGAGCAGATACGCAGTATTTT

V: TRBV10-3
J: TRBJ2-2
D: TRBD2
size: once
CDR3: CATGGGFRTGELFF
DNA: TGTGCCACCGGGGGAGGGTTCAGGACCGGGGAGCTGTTTTTT

V: TRBV4-2
J: TRBJ2-1
D: NA
size: once
CDR3: CASSQAPFTRGSSYNEQFF
DNA: TGTGCCAGCAGCCAAGCTCCTTTTACAAGGGGGAGCTCCTACAATGAGCAGTTCTTC

V: TRBV21-1
J: TRBJ2-7
D: NA
size: NA
CDR3: CGCKGREGGYEQYF
DNA: TGTGGCTGCAAAGGCCGGGAGGGCGGCTACGAGCAGTACTTC